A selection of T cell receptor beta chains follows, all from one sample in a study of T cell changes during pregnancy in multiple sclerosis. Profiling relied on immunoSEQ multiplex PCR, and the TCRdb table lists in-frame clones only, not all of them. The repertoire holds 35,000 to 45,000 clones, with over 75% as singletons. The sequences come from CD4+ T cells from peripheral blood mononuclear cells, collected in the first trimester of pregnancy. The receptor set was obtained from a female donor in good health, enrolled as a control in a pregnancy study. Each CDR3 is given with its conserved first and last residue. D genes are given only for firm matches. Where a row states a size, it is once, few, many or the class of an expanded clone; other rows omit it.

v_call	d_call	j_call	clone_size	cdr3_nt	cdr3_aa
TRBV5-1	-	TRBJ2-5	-	TGCGCCAGCAGCCCAGGACTCCCTCGGGAGACCCAGTACTTC	CASSPGLPRETQYF
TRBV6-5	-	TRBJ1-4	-	TGTGCCAGCGCCGACACCGGGATCAATGAAAAACTGTTTTTT	CASADTGINEKLFF
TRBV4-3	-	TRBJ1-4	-	TGCGCCAGCAGCCAAGACTCCGGGACTAGGGGTGAAAAACTGTTTTTT	CASSQDSGTRGEKLFF
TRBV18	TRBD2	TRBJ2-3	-	TGTGCCAGCTCACCACCGACTAGCGGGGGGCACACAGATACGCAGTATTTT	CASSPPTSGGHTDTQYF
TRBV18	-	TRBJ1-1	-	TGTGCCAGCTTGGACACTAAAAACACTGAAGCTTTCTTT	CASLDTKNTEAFF
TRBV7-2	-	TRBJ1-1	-	TGTGCCAGCAGCTTGCAGGGGCCTGAAGCTTTCTTT	CASSLQGPEAFF
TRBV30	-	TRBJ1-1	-	TGTGCCTGGAGTACAACAGGATTCTCGAACACTGAAGCTTTCTTT	CAWSTTGFSNTEAFF
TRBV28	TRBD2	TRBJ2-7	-	TGTGCCAGCAGTAGGTCTAGCGGGGCGTACTACGAGCAGTACTTC	CASSRSSGAYYEQYF
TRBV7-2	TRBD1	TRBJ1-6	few	TGTGCCAGCAGCTTAAGGCCGGGACAGGGGACCTCACCCCTCCACTTT	CASSLRPGQGTSPLHF
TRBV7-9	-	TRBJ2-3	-	TGTGCCAGCAGCTTAATGCGGGGCGGAGAGGTCACAGATACGCAGTATTTT	CASSLMRGGEVTDTQYF
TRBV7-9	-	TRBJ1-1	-	TGTGCCAGCAACCTTCGGGAGAACACTGAAGCTTTCTTT	CASNLRENTEAFF
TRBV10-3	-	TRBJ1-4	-	TGTGCCATCAGGGAGGGACACACTAATGAAAAACTGTTTTTT	CAIREGHTNEKLFF
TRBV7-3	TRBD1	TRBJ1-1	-	TGTGCCAGCAGCTTGAGTGGCAGGGGGGAAGCTTTCTTT	CASSLSGRGEAFF
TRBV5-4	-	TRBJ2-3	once	TGTGCCAGCAGCTTGAGAGTGGCGGGGGCCACAGATACGCAGTATTTT	CASSLRVAGATDTQYF
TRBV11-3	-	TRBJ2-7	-	TGTGCCAGCAGCTTATCGGTTGGGAGGCAGTACTTC	CASSLSVGRQYF
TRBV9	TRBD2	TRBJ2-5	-	TGTGCCAGCAGCGGGGGACTAGCGGGACTAGAGACCCAGTACTTC	CASSGGLAGLETQYF
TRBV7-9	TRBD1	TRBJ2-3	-	TGTGCCAGCAGCTTACAGGGGGCGAAAGATACGCAGTATTTT	CASSLQGAKDTQYF
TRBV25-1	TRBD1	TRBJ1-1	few	TGTGCCAGCGGTCCCGGGACAGGAATATCAATTAGGGCTTTCTTT	CASGPGTGISIRAFF
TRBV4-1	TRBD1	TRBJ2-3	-	TGCGCCAGCAGCCAGGACAAAGGGACAGGGGGCTTTTTATCGCAGTATTTT	CASSQDKGTGGFLSQYF
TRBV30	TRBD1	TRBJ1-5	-	TGTGCCTGGAGCGGAAAACAGGGGGTAGATAGCAATCAGCCCCAGCATTTT	CAWSGKQGVDSNQPQHF
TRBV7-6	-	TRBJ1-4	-	TGTGCCAGCAGCCCGGGACTGCCGGGGGAAAAACTGTTTTTT	CASSPGLPGEKLFF
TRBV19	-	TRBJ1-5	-	TGTGCCAGTAGTTTAAATCCGAGCAATCAGCCCCAGCATTTT	CASSLNPSNQPQHF
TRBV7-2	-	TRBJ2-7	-	TGTGCCAGCAGCTTTGGAGGGTGGGCAGGACCTTTGGACGAGCAGTACTTC	CASSFGGWAGPLDEQYF